The following is a T cell receptor beta chain sequence with its context. Its specificity is not known. Germline V gene lookup returns CDR1 SGHTA and CDR2 FQGTGA. The V gene lost 5 bases and the J gene lost 3 bases, with 19 bases spanning the gap. The CDR3 totals 16 residues. The data belong to a study of T cell responses to AZD1222 COVID-19 vaccine. Study results and caveats: Vaccine-associated CD4 TCRs spanned spike, dominant at 160-218 and 743-854. Compared with day 0, the breadth and depth of the Spike-specific TCR repertoire rose significantly after two doses of AZD1222. Scientists sampled the repertoires only once the peak T cell response had passed.

Measured with immunoSEQ multiplex PCR; TCRdb has only the in-frame clones, and not every one. The sample shows under 100,000 clones, 70% to 90% of them seen only once. The receptor was derived from an adult in good health. The material was peripheral blood, obtained on day 0 of AZD1222 vaccination. V and J are TRBV7-3 and TRBJ1-2; D unclear. The DNA of the CDR3 is TGTGCCAGCAGCCCCAACCCCGGCGGGGTGGACTATGGCTACACCTTC. It yields the protein CASSPNPGGVDYGYTF.